This record covers a single T cell receptor beta chain. Its antigen remains unknown. With a J-beta primer mix and a sample-barcoded 5' primer, a second PCR ran about 7 to 11 cycles. TCRdb passed the 5' RACE reads through MiXCR, listing each CDR3 protein once. The data contain about 500,000 distinct CDR3 sequences, around 24% of them singletons. The sample comes from a study of blood T cells in healthy people across ages. Study conclusions and caveats: The diversity estimates, figures obtained from one million T cells, were considered underestimates.

This CDR3 comprises 13 residues. V lost 6 bases, J lost 4 bases, and 5 bases stayed unmatched. From germline, CDR1 is DFQATT and CDR2 SNEGSKA (reference sequence). In addition, the sample was reused for a study of T cells of mothers and their children. That investigation notes: The overlap seen between related mothers and children slightly exceeded that of unrelated pairs, though not significantly.

This chain uses TRBV20-1 with TRBJ2-1; 8 nucleotides match TRBD1. Sample: blood. This receptor was obtained from a boy younger than 18 in good health. The CDR3 bases are TGCAGTGCATCCCGACAGGGGTACAATGAGCAGTTCTTC. This codes for CSASRQGYNEQFF.